This T cell receptor beta chain emerged from a study of Graves' ophthalmopathy and Graves' hyperthyroidism. Amplification of the TCR beta CDR3 regions used RNA transcripts (as template). An initial RT-PCR round employing HTBI primers preceded a second-round multiplex PCR. Each CDR3 protein is one row after TCRdb ran MiXCR on the multiplex PCR reads. The sample lists around 660,000 distinct CDR3 sequences, about 38% occurring once. This clonotype was observed once. CDR1 and CDR2 (germline): MGHDK, SYGVNS. This CDR3 contains 12 residues. The V end lost 2 bases, the J end lost 7 bases, and 8 bases lay between the germline ends.

The origin of this receptor is an adult man with Graves' ophthalmopathy. The rearrangement uses TRBV25-1 and TRBJ1-1, with a weak D call TRBD1 (6 bases). The specimen sequenced was peripheral blood. The CDR3 DNA reads as TGTGCCAGCAGTGAACGGGGGCATGAAGCTTTCTTT. It translates to CASSERGHEAFF.